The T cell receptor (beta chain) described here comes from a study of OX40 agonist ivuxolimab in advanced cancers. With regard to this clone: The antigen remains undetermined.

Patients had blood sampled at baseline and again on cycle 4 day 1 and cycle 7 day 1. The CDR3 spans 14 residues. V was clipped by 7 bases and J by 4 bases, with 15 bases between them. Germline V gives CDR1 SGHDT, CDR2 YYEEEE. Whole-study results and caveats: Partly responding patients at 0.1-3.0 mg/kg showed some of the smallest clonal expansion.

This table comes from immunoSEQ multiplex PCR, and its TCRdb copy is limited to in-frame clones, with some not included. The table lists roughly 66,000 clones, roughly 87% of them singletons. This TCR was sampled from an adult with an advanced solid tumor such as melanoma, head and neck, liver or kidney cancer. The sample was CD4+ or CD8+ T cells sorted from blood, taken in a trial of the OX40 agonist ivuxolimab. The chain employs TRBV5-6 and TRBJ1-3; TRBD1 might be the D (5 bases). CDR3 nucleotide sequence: TGTGCCAGCGGGACGCTGGGGGAAGGAAACACCATATATTTT. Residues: CASGTLGEGNTIYF.